This T cell receptor (beta chain) was sequenced for a study of shared clonotypes between healthy human individuals. General study points: Across subsets, estimated richness was generally greater for naive than for memory populations. When naive CD4 clonotypes were compared across several donors, approximately 4.9% were shared. Relative to their counterparts shared across all four donors, non-shared clonotypes exhibited diminished generation probabilities.

Profiled with immunoSEQ multiplex PCR; TCRdb holds only in-frame clones, not every one. The sample includes 2 million to 2.5 million clones, approximately 95% of them seen just once. The length of the CDR3 is 15 residues. The germline CDR1 and CDR2 sequences are SNHLY and FYNNEI. Deletions cut 3 bases from V and 4 bases from J, with 16 bases between. On this clone: Its antigen is undetermined.

The TCR sequence derives from a young man in good health. Some clones in this sample may be carry-over from other donors' samples. J is TRBJ2-7 and V is TRBV2; D is possibly TRBD2 (5 bases). The sample taken for sequencing was naive CD4+ T cells from PBMCs. As to subset: CD45RA+ positively selected. DNA for the CDR3: TGTGCCAGCAGTGACAGCCTAGGACTTAGTTACGAGCAGTACTTC. Amino acids: CASSDSLGLSYEQYF.